This record covers a single T cell receptor beta chain. Its specificity is unknown. One end of the junction is discordant with germline, which a read error may explain. The data were obtained in a study of Graves' ophthalmopathy and Graves' hyperthyroidism. Study findings and constraints: Most thyroid-expanded clonotypes exceeding 0.001 frequency were also found in blood. The model's prediction of ophthalmopathy progression had 65% to 71% sensitivity and roughly 72% specificity. Built on 13 signatures, a model told ophthalmopathy apart from stable hyperthyroidism with 85% to 90% sensitivity and 80% to 82% specificity.

Germline CDR1 and CDR2: SGHAT and FQNNGV. The CDR3 sequence is 11 residues long. Those donors who had ophthalmopathy presented with moderate-to-severe activity, a CAS of ≥3, a NOSPECS of ≥4 and a duration under 3 months. Amplified material comprised TCR beta CDR3 regions derived from RNA transcripts. First-round RT-PCR employed HTBI primers, with a second-round multiplex PCR after it. TCRdb fed the multiplex PCR reads into MiXCR, producing one record per CDR3 protein. Found here are about 480,000 distinct CDR3 sequences, roughly 14% of them singletons; the top ten hold around 9.8%. The sequenced sample was blood. The chain has TRBV11-2 and TRBJ2-7; D uncertain. The TCR comes from a woman aged 25 to 39 with Graves' ophthalmopathy. CDR3: CASSLGYEQCF. The CDR3 DNA reads TGTGCCAGCAGCCTCGGTTACGAGCAGTGCTTC.